This T cell receptor beta chain emerged from a study of shared clonotypes between healthy human individuals. Study summary: For every donor, three CD4 naive, three CD4 memory, two CD8 naive and one CD8 memory plates were used. Study outcomes and limitations: Unshared clonotypes carried lower generation probabilities than those common to all four donors. Naive subsets tended to show greater estimated richness than memory subsets.

This clone showed up just a few times. The antigen is undetermined. CDR3 length equals 14 residues. CDR1 and CDR2 (germline): SGHRS, YFSETQ. Trimming left V 3 bases short and J 3 bases short, with 11 bases between. Clones were sequenced by immunoSEQ multiplex PCR, and TCRdb holds only the in-frame ones, with some missing. Here the sample spans about 660,000 clones, around 74% being singletons. The TCR sequence derives from a woman in her thirties in good health. The rearrangement joins TRBV5-1 to TRBJ2-3, with D tentatively TRBD1 (6 bases). Material: memory CD4+ T cells sorted from blood. Subset of the sample: CD45RA-negative fraction. The CDR3 region is CASSSQGQTDTQYF. The DNA for the CDR3 is TGCGCCAGCAGCTCACAGGGTCAGACAGATACGCAGTATTTT.